This is a list of T cell receptor beta chains from one sample in a study of T cells in Graves' hyperthyroidism and ophthalmopathy. MiXCR was run by TCRdb on the multiplex PCR reads, yielding one entry per CDR3 protein. The sample carries more than 300,000 distinct CDR3 sequences, about 15% recorded once. The material sequenced was blood. These receptors originate from a woman aged 25 to 39 with Graves' hyperthyroidism that later progressed to Graves' ophthalmopathy. Both conserved end residues are part of each CDR3. A D gene is named only where the DNA matches it firmly. Only some rows state a clone size, as once, few, many or a class for expanded clones.

V	size	J	D	CDR3	DNA
TRBV28	many	TRBJ2-1	-	CASSMTTPGRELNEQFF	TGTGCCAGCAGTATGACAACCCCCGGGCGGGAACTCAATGAGCAGTTCTTC
TRBV10-3	-	TRBJ2-3	-	CAITGPGQDTQYF	TGTGCCATCACAGGCCCCGGGCAAGATACGCAGTATTTT
TRBV19	few	TRBJ1-1	TRBD1	CASSVGQGGTEAFF	TGTGCCAGTAGTGTCGGACAGGGAGGGACTGAAGCTTTCTTT
TRBV4-1	-	TRBJ2-7	TRBD1	CASSHSPGQRYEQYF	TGCGCCAGCAGCCATAGCCCGGGACAGCGCTACGAGCAGTACTTC
TRBV20-1	-	TRBJ1-2	-	CSAPDSFSGYTF	TGCAGTGCGCCGGACAGTTTCAGTGGCTACACCTTC
TRBV20-1	few	TRBJ1-1	TRBD1	CSAPRTGETEAFF	TGCAGTGCCCCCCGGACAGGGGAAACTGAAGCTTTCTTT
TRBV5-1	few	TRBJ2-7	-	CASSLEGLASEQYF	TGCGCCAGCAGCTTGGAGGGGCTCGCCAGCGAGCAGTACTTC
TRBV6-1	few	TRBJ1-1	TRBD1	CATETGGTPEAFF	TGTGCCACCGAGACAGGGGGAACACCTGAAGCTTTCTTT
TRBV20-1	many	TRBJ1-5	-	CSARGIGGSNSNQPQHF	TGCAGTGCTAGAGGCATTGGGGGCTCCAATAGCAATCAGCCCCAGCATTTT
TRBV9	many	TRBJ1-1	TRBD1	CASSVFGQGEAFF	TGTGCCAGCAGCGTATTCGGACAGGGGGAAGCTTTCTTT
TRBV5-1	many	TRBJ2-1	-	CASSFGATFNEQFF	TGCGCCAGCAGCTTCGGGGCGACTTTCAATGAGCAGTTCTTC
TRBV2	many	TRBJ1-2	TRBD1	CASSEVGTAYYGYTF	TGTGCCAGCAGTGAAGTAGGGACAGCATACTATGGCTACACCTTC
TRBV3-1	many	TRBJ1-1	-	CASSQGRRGRTEAFF	TGTGCCAGCAGCCAAGGACGGCGGGGAAGGACTGAAGCTTTCTTT
TRBV18	many	TRBJ1-1	TRBD1	CASSPPGLQGAEAFF	TGTGCCAGCTCACCACCGGGGTTACAGGGGGCTGAAGCTTTCTTT
TRBV10-3	few	TRBJ1-1	TRBD1	CAISGTGEAFF	TGTGCCATCAGTGGGACAGGGGAAGCTTTCTTT
TRBV7-8	many	TRBJ1-1	TRBD1	CASSLLTGDTEAFF	TGTGCCAGCAGCTTACTCACAGGGGACACTGAAGCTTTCTTT
TRBV20-1	many	TRBJ2-7	-	CSATGGLRTYEQYF	TGCAGTGCCACGGGTGGGTTGAGGACCTACGAGCAGTACTTC
TRBV5-6	once	TRBJ2-2	-	CASSLARWGAELFF	TGTGCCAGCAGCTTGGCCCGCTGGGGTGCGGAGCTGTTTTTT
TRBV29-1	many	TRBJ1-1	-	CSVEEGSSNTEAFF	TGCAGCGTTGAAGAGGGCAGCTCGAACACTGAAGCTTTCTTT
TRBV20-1	-	TRBJ2-7	-	CSARPLPSSSYEQYF	TGCAGTGCTAGACCGCTGCCTTCTAGCTCCTACGAGCAGTACTTC
TRBV5-5	many	TRBJ2-2	TRBD2	CASRKSGTSGKTGELFF	TGTGCCAGCAGGAAATCCGGGACTAGCGGGAAAACCGGGGAGCTGTTTTTT
TRBV6-4	many	TRBJ1-5	-	CASWGLGQTHSNQPQHF	TGTGCCAGCTGGGGATTAGGACAGACCCATAGCAATCAGCCCCAGCATTTT
TRBV4-1	many	TRBJ1-2	-	CASSVPGLDGYTF	TGCGCCAGCAGCGTACCGGGACTGGATGGCTACACCTTC
TRBV19	-	TRBJ2-1	TRBD2	CASTPGLAGARMNEQFF	TGTGCCAGTACCCCCGGACTAGCGGGAGCTCGGATGAATGAGCAGTTCTTC